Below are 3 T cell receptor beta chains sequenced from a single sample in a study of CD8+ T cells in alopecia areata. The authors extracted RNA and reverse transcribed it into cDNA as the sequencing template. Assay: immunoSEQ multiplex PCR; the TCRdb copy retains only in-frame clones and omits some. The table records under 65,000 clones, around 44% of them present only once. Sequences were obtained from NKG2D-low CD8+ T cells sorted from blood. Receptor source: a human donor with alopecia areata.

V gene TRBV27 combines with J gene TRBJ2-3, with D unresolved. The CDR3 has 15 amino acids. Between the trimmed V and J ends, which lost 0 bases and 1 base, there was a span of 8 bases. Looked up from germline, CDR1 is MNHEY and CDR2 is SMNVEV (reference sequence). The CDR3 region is CASSLSSWGTDTQYF. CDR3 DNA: TGTGCCAGCAGTTTATCGTCGTGGGGCACAGATACGCAGTATTTT.

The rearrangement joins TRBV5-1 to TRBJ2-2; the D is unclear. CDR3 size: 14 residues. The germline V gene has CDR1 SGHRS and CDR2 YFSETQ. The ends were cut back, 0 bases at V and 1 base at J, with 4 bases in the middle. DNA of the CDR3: TGCGCCAGCAGCTTGGGGGTGAACACCGGGGAGCTGTTTTTT. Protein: CASSLGVNTGELFF. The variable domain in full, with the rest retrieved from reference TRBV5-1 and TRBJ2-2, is KAGVTQTPRYLIKTRGQQVTLSCSPISGHRSVSWYQQTPGQGLQFLFEYFSETQRNKGNFPGRFSGRQFSNSRSEMNVSTLELGDSALYLCASSLGVNTGELFFGEGSRLTVL.

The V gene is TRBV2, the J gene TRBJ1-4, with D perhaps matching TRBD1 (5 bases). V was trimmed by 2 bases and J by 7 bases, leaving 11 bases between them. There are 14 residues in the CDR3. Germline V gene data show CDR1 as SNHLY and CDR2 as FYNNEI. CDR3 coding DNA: TGTGCCAGCAGTGAATACACAGGTTCTGAAAAACTGTTTTTT. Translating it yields CASSEYTGSEKLFF.